This TCR beta chain comes out of a study of blood T cell repertoires in COVID-19. About the study: T cells, B-cell-depleted T cells, or PBMCs provided the cDNA or gDNA that served as material.

There are 15 residues in the CDR3. The J segment lost 6 bases and the V segment lost 1 base, leaving 8 bases of the junction unmatched. The germline V gene encodes CDR1 KGHSH and CDR2 LQKENI. As handled by the study authors: Amplification with reference gene primers provided the estimates of nucleated cell counts. The data were produced by immunoSEQ multiplex PCR, yet TCRdb's version contains in-frame clones alone and is incomplete. V and J calls and clone size are given by that table; D and trimming were obtained from the DNA. Altogether under 300,000 clones are present, about 90% being singletons, with the ten largest covering 0.95% to 1.5%.

The rearrangement joins TRBV18 to TRBJ2-5; 7 bases match TRBD2. This receptor was taken from a human donor in a cohort exposed to, infected with or recovered from COVID-19 (not recorded which). The donor label of this sample is uncertain. The specimen was PBMCs or T cells enriched from blood (not recorded which). The CDR3, as DNA: TGTGCCAGCTCACCACAAGGACTAGAGAGGCAGACCCAGTACTTC. Its translation is CASSPQGLERQTQYF.